This T cell receptor beta chain was sequenced for a study of blood T cell repertoires in COVID-19. Turning to the study itself: COVID-19 samples from acute and convalescent phases originated in the United States, Italy and Spain.

Patients from Seattle were sampled longitudinally, starting during active infection. Germline CDR1 ENHRY, CDR2 SYGVKD. Trimming cost V 10 bases and J 4 bases, with 29 bases left between them. CDR3 size: 17 residues. Clones were read by immunoSEQ multiplex PCR, and TCRdb kept only the in-frame ones, dropping some. The top ten clones hold 43% of a sample with under 70,000 clones, about 90% of them seen once. This rearrangement joins TRBV10-3 to TRBJ2-7, with D possibly being TRBD1 (6 bases). This clonotype was sampled from a woman between 55 and 75 years old with COVID-19, enrolled during active disease. Sequencing was done on a sample of peripheral blood. The CDR3 nucleotides read TGTGCCACTCCGACAGGTTCCAACCCCTCCCTTTCTTACGAGCAGTACTTC. This gives the protein CATPTGSNPSLSYEQYF.